The T cell receptor beta chain under discussion was sequenced for a study of CD8+ T cells in alopecia areata. For the study at large: Treated patients swallowed 5 to 10 mg of oral tofacitinib twice daily. Tofacitinib exposure lasted 6 to 18 months, followed by 6 months off drug. Whole-study findings and limits: In blood and scalp, many expanded lesional clones persisted during tofacitinib. Association of baseline CD8+ expansion with response is uncertain owing to one nonresponder.

The length of the CDR3 is 13 residues. The germline gives CDR1 SGHDT, CDR2 YYEEEE. The treatment here: oral pan-JAK inhibitor, 5-10 mg twice daily. Sequencing used cDNA as its template, made by extracting RNA and reverse transcribing it. Only in-frame clones appear in the TCRdb table, and some are missing; sequencing was by immunoSEQ multiplex PCR. The sample has fewer than 350,000 clones, about 62% seen once. Of note for this clone: Its target is not known. One end of the junction is discordant with germline, which a read error may explain. This specimen includes other DNA sequences encoding the same CDR3.

Sequences were derived from CD4+ T cells sorted from blood, sampled at week 24, from a patient treated with tofacitinib. The chain couples TRBV5-6 to TRBJ1-2; TRBD1 might be the D (6 bases). The sequence was obtained from a human donor with alopecia areata. This CDR3 reads CASSHDRTYGYTF. The CDR3 DNA reads as TGTGCCAGCAGCCACGACAGGACCTATGGCTACACCTTT.